A selection of T cell receptor beta chains follows, all from one sample in a study of technical replicates of blood from several donors. Method: immunoSEQ multiplex PCR; TCRdb's copy keeps in-frame clones and lacks some. This table has some 70,000 clones, about 97% appearing once. Sequencing was performed on T cells isolated from PBMCs. These receptors all come from a human donor in good health. CDR3s include the opening cysteine and the closing phenylalanine or tryptophan. The D gene is left open where the match is weak. Expanded clones are given a class, and other clones once, few, many or no size at all.

j_call: TRBJ1-2
d_call: .
clone_size: .
v_call: TRBV11-2
cdr3_aa: CASSLVAAKNGYTF
cdr3_nt: TGTGCCAGCAGCTTAGTGGCTGCCAAGAATGGCTACACCTTC

j_call: TRBJ2-6
d_call: TRBD1
clone_size: .
v_call: TRBV11-2
cdr3_aa: CASSQGQLGPNVLTF
cdr3_nt: TGTGCCAGCAGCCAGGGACAGTTGGGGCCCAACGTCCTGACTTTC

j_call: TRBJ1-4
d_call: TRBD1
clone_size: .
v_call: TRBV19
cdr3_aa: CASTLQGAANEKLFF
cdr3_nt: TGTGCCAGTACCTTACAGGGGGCGGCTAATGAAAAACTGTTTTTT

j_call: TRBJ2-7
d_call: TRBD1
clone_size: .
v_call: TRBV27
cdr3_aa: CASSRPGTGTSEQYF
cdr3_nt: TGTGCCAGCAGTCGACCCGGGACAGGGACGAGCGAGCAGTACTTC

j_call: TRBJ1-1
d_call: .
clone_size: .
v_call: TRBV29-1
cdr3_aa: CSVDRIRNTEAFF
cdr3_nt: TGCAGCGTTGACAGGATTAGAAACACTGAAGCTTTCTTT

j_call: TRBJ2-7
d_call: .
clone_size: .
v_call: TRBV10-3
cdr3_aa: CAIAGKAAAYEQYF
cdr3_nt: TGTGCCATCGCGGGGAAAGCGGCCGCCTACGAGCAGTACTTC

j_call: TRBJ1-4
d_call: .
clone_size: .
v_call: TRBV25-1
cdr3_aa: CASSELGGGAYFEKLFF
cdr3_nt: TGTGCCAGCAGTGAACTAGGCGGGGGCGCATATTTCGAAAAACTGTTTTTT

j_call: TRBJ2-5
d_call: .
clone_size: .
v_call: TRBV11-2
cdr3_aa: CASSLARWGRETQYF
cdr3_nt: TGTGCCAGCAGCTTAGCTCGCTGGGGGCGCGAGACCCAGTACTTC

j_call: TRBJ2-7
d_call: .
clone_size: once
v_call: TRBV6-1
cdr3_aa: CASSEGRELDEQYF
cdr3_nt: TGTGCCAGCAGTGAGGGCCGGGAGCTCGACGAGCAGTACTTC

j_call: TRBJ1-2
d_call: .
clone_size: .
v_call: TRBV4-3
cdr3_aa: CASSHLDGTNYGYTF
cdr3_nt: TGCGCCAGCAGTCACCTGGACGGGACTAACTATGGCTACACCTTC

j_call: TRBJ2-5
d_call: TRBD2
clone_size: .
v_call: TRBV27
cdr3_aa: CASSPAGGETQYF
cdr3_nt: TGTGCCAGCAGTCCGGCGGGGGGCGAGACCCAGTACTTC

j_call: TRBJ2-7
d_call: .
clone_size: .
v_call: TRBV18
cdr3_aa: CASSYRNPYEQYF
cdr3_nt: TGTGCCAGCTCATACAGGAACCCCTACGAGCAGTACTTC

j_call: TRBJ1-1
d_call: TRBD1
clone_size: once
v_call: TRBV19
cdr3_aa: CASSRGTVLNTEAFF
cdr3_nt: TGTGCCAGTAGTAGAGGGACAGTACTGAACACTGAAGCTTTCTTT

j_call: TRBJ2-7
d_call: TRBD2
clone_size: .
v_call: TRBV7-9
cdr3_aa: CASSGTSGSYEQYF
cdr3_nt: TGTGCCAGCTCAGGAACTAGCGGGAGCTACGAGCAGTACTTC

j_call: TRBJ2-7
d_call: .
clone_size: .
v_call: TRBV28
cdr3_aa: CASSLVSADHYSYEQYF
cdr3_nt: TGTGCCAGCAGTTTAGTGTCCGCGGATCATTACTCCTACGAGCAGTACTTC

j_call: TRBJ1-5
d_call: TRBD1
clone_size: .
v_call: TRBV7-8
cdr3_aa: CASSFRTGFNQPQHF
cdr3_nt: TGTGCCAGCAGCTTCCGGACAGGGTTTAATCAGCCCCAGCATTTT

j_call: TRBJ1-2
d_call: .
clone_size: .
v_call: TRBV5-6
cdr3_aa: CASSSLTTGISYNYGYTF
cdr3_nt: TGTGCCAGCAGCTCCCTTACGACAGGAATCTCCTATAACTATGGCTACACCTTC

j_call: TRBJ2-7
d_call: .
clone_size: .
v_call: TRBV6-5
cdr3_aa: CASSYSDRTGYEQYF
cdr3_nt: TGTGCCAGCAGTTACTCCGACAGGACTGGCTACGAGCAGTACTTC

j_call: TRBJ2-3
d_call: .
clone_size: .
v_call: TRBV4-3
cdr3_aa: CASSQERGGVVYTQYF
cdr3_nt: TGCGCCAGCAGCCAAGAAAGGGGGGGGGTCGTGTATACGCAGTATTTT

j_call: TRBJ2-7
d_call: TRBD2
clone_size: .
v_call: TRBV6-5
cdr3_aa: CASSRQRERYEQYF
cdr3_nt: TGTGCCAGCAGTCGCCAGCGGGAGAGGTACGAGCAGTACTTC

j_call: TRBJ1-1
d_call: .
clone_size: .
v_call: TRBV14
cdr3_aa: CASSQQGGNTEAFF
cdr3_nt: TGTGCCAGCAGCCAACAGGGAGGGAACACTGAAGCTTTCTTT

j_call: TRBJ1-2
d_call: .
clone_size: .
v_call: TRBV30
cdr3_aa: CAWSVTGSPRSYTF
cdr3_nt: TGTGCCTGGAGTGTAACTGGAAGCCCCAGGAGCTACACCTTC